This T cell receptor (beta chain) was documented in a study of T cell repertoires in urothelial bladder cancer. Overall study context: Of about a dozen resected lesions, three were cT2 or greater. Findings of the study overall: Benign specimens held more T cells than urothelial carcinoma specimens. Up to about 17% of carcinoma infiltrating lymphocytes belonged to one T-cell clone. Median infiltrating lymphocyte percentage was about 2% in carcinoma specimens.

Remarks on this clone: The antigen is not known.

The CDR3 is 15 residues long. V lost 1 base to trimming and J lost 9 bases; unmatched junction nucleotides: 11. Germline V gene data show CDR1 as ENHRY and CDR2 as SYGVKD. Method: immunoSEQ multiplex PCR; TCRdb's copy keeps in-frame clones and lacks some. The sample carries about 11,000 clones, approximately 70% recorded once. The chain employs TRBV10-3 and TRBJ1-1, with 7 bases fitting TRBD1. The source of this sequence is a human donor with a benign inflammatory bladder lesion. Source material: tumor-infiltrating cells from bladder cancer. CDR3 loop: CAISEWYRGRVQAFF. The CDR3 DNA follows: TGTGCCATCAGTGAGTGGTACAGGGGAAGGGTCCAAGCTTTCTTT.